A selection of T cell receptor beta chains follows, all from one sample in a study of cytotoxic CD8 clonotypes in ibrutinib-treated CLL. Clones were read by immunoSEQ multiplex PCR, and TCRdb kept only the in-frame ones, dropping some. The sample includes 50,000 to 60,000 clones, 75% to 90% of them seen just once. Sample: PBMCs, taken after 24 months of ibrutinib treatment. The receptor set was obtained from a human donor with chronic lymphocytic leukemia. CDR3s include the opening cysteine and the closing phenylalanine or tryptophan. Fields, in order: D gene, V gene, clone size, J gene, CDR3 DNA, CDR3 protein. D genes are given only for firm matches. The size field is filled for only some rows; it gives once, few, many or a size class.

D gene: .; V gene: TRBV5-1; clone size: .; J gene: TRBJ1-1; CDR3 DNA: TGCGCCAGCAGAACCCCTACAGGGAGGAACACTGAAGCTTTCTTT; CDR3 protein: CASRTPTGRNTEAFF
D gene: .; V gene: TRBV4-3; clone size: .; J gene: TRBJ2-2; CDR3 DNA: TGCGCCAGCAGCCAAGATAACACCGGGGAGCTGTTTTTT; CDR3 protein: CASSQDNTGELFF
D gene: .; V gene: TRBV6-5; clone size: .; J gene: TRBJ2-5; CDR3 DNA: TGTGCCAGCAGTGGGGTGGGGTTAGAGACCCAGTACTTC; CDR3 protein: CASSGVGLETQYF
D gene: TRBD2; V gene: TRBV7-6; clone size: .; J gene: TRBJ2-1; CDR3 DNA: TGTGCCAGCAGCTCAACTAGCGGGGGCTCCTACAATGAGCAGTTCTTC; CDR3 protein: CASSSTSGGSYNEQFF
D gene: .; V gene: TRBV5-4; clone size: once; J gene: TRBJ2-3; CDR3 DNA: TGTGCCAGCAGCTTGGTTGGACGGCAAAGCACAGATACGCAGTATTTT; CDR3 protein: CASSLVGRQSTDTQYF
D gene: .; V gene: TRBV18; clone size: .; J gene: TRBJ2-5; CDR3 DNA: TGTGCCAGCTCACCACCCGGGAGTAAAGAGACCCAGTACTTC; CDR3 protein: CASSPPGSKETQYF
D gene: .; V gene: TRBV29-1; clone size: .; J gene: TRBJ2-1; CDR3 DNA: TGCAGCCTCCTGGGACGCAACAATGAGCAGTTCTTC; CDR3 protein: CSLLGRNNEQFF
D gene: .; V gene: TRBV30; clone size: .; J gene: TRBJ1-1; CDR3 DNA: TGTGCCTGGAGTGTAGGCAGGGGTTACACTGAAGCTTTCTTT; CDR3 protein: CAWSVGRGYTEAFF
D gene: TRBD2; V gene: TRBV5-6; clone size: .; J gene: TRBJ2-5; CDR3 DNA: TGTGCCAGCAGCTTGGGACTAGCGGAGTGGTACCAAGAGACCCAGTACTTC; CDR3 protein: CASSLGLAEWYQETQYF
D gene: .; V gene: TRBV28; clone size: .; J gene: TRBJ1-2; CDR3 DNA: TGTGCCAGCAGTCCTTCCCCAACTAGTATTGGGCAGGGTGGGAACGGCTACACCTTC; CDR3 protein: CASSPSPTSIGQGGNGYTF
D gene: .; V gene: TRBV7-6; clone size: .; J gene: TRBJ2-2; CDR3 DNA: TGTGCCAGCAGCCCGGGGGTTGGCGGGGAGCTGTTTTTT; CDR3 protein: CASSPGVGGELFF
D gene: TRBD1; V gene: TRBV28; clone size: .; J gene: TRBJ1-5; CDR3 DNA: TGTGCCAGCAGTTCATTGACAGGGTTCGGCAATCAGCCCCAGCATTTT; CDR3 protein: CASSSLTGFGNQPQHF
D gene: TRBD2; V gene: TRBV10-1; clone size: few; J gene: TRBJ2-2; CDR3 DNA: TGCGCCAGCAGCCCCGGGACTAATATTCCAATGGGGGAGCTGTTTTTT; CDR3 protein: CASSPGTNIPMGELFF
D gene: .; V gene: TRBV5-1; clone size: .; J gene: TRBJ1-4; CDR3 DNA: TGCGCCAGCAGCATTATGGGGGGAGATGAAAAACTGTTTTTT; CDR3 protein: CASSIMGGDEKLFF
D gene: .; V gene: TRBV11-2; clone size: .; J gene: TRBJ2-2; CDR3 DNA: TGTGCCGGTGCGGGTAGGACCGGGGAGCTGTTTTTT; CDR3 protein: CAGAGRTGELFF
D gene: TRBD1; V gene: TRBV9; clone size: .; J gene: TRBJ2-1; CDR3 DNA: TGTGCCAGCAGCGTAACACAGGGGAAGAATGAGCAGTTCTTC; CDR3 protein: CASSVTQGKNEQFF
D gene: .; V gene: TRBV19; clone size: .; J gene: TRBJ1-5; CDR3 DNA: TGTGCCAGTAGTATGAGGGACGGTTATAGCAATCAGCCCCAGCATTTT; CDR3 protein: CASSMRDGYSNQPQHF
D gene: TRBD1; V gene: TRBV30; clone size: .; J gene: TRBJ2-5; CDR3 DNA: TGTGCCTGGAGTGTAGGGACAGTACAAGAGACCCAGTACTTC; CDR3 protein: CAWSVGTVQETQYF
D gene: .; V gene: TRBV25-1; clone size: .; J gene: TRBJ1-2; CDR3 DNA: TGTGCCAGCAGCTTTTTACAGGGATCGGGTGGCTACACCTTC; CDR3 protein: CASSFLQGSGGYTF
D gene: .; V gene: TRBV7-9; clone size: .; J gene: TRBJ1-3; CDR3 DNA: TGTGCCAGCAGCCCCCAGGGGACCTCTGGAAACACCATATATTTT; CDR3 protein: CASSPQGTSGNTIYF
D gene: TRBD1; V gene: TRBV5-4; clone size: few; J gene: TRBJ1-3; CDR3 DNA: TGTGCCAGCAGCCGACAGGGGAATATTGGAAACACCATATATTTT; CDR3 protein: CASSRQGNIGNTIYF
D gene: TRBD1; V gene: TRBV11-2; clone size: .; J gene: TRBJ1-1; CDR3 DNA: TGTGCCAGCAGCTCTCACGACAGGGGTGGCACTGAAGCTTTCTTT; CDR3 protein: CASSSHDRGGTEAFF
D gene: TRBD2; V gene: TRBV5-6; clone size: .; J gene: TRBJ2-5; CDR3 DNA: TGTGCCAGCAGCTTGGAGATTAGCGGGAGTTCAAAGACCCAGTACTTC; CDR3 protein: CASSLEISGSSKTQYF
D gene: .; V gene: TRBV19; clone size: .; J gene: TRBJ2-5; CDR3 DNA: TGTGCCAGTAGTCCTGGACAGAACTACCAAGAGACCCAGTACTTC; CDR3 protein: CASSPGQNYQETQYF
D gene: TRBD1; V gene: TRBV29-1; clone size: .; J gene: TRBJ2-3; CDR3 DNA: TGCAGCGTTGAAGATCAGAGACAGGGGATGGGGACAGATACGCAGTATTTT; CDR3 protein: CSVEDQRQGMGTDTQYF
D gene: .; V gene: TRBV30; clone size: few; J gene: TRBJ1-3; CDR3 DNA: TGTGCCTGGAGTCGGCAGGGAAACACCATATATTTT; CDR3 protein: CAWSRQGNTIYF
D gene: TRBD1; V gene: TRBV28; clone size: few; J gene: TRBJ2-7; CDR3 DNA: TGTGCCAGCACCCATGGCCCGGGACAGTACTACGAGCAGTACTTC; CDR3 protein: CASTHGPGQYYEQYF
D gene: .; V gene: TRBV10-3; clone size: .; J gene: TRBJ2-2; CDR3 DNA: TGTGCCATCAGTGAAACAGGGATGGCTCGGGCTGGGGAGCTGTTTTTT; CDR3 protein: CAISETGMARAGELFF
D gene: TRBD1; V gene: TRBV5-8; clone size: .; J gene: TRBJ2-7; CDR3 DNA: TGTGCCAGCAGCCCCGGACAGGGGGCATGGGAGCAGTACTTC; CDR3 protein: CASSPGQGAWEQYF
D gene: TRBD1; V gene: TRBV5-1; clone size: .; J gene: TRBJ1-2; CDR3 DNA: TGCGCCAGCAGCTTGGACCCTACCGGGACAGGGAGTTATGGCTACACCTTC; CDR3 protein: CASSLDPTGTGSYGYTF
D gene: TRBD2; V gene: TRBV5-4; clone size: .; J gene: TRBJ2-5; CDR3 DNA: TGTGCCAGCAGCTCAAGCGGGAACGAAGAGACCCAGTACTTC; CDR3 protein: CASSSSGNEETQYF